This TCR beta chain is from a study of blood T cell repertoires in COVID-19. Whole-study context: The United States, Italy and Spain provided the acute and convalescent COVID-19 samples. In each case, the material was cDNA or gDNA derived from T cells, B-cell-depleted T cells, or PBMCs.

The CDR3 runs 11 residues. V lost 1 base to trimming and J lost 6 bases, with 3 bases between them. The V gene's germline CDR1 is MGHRA and CDR2 YSYEKL. Source study methods: Amplified reference gene primers provided the basis for estimating nucleated cell counts. Sequencing was performed with immunoSEQ multiplex PCR; in TCRdb, only in-frame clones are kept and a portion is missing. That table is the source of V, J and clone size, and D and trimming were worked out from the DNA. The sample carries tens of thousands of clones, roughly 90% recorded once. Specimen: peripheral blood. This receptor was taken from a woman between 45 and 65 years old with active or convalescent COVID-19. The V and J genes are TRBV4-1 and TRBJ1-2; D remains ambiguous. The CDR3 DNA sequence: TGCGCCAGCAGCCAAGGAGATGGCTACACCTTC. It translates to CASSQGDGYTF.